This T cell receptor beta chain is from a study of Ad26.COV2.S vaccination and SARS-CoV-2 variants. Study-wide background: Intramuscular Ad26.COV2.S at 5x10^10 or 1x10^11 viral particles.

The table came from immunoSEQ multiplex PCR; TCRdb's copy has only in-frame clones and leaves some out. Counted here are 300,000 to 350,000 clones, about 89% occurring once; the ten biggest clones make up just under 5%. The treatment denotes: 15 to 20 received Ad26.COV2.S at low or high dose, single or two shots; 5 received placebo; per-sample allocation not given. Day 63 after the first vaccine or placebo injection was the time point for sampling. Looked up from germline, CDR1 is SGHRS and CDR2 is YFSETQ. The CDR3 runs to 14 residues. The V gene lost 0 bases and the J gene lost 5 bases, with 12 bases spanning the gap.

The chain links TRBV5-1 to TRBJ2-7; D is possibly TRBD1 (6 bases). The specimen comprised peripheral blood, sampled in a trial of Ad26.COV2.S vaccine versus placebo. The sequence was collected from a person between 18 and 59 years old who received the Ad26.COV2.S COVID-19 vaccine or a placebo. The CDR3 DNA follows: TGCGCCAGCAGCTTGGTGGCAGGGGTGGACGAGCAGTACTTC. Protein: CASSLVAGVDEQYF. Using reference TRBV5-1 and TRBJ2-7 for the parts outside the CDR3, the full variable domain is KAGVTQTPRYLIKTRGQQVTLSCSPISGHRSVSWYQQTPGQGLQFLFEYFSETQRNKGNFPGRFSGRQFSNSRSEMNVSTLELGDSALYLCASSLVAGVDEQYFGPGTRLTVT.